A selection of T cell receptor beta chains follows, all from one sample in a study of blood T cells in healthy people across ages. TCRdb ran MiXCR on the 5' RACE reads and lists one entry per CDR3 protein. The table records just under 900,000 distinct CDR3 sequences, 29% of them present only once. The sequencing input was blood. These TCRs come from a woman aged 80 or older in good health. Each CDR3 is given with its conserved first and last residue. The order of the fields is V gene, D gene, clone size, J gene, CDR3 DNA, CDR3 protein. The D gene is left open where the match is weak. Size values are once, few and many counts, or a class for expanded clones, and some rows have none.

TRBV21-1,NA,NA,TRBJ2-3,TGTGCCAGCAGCAAACCGGCAGGGTGGATAGATACGCAGTATTTT,CASSKPAGWIDTQYF
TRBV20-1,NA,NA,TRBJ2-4,TGCAGTGCTAGAAGCCAGGCGGGGAACATTCAGTACTTC,CSARSQAGNIQYF
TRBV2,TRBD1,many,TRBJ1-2,TGTGCCAGCAGGGACAGGATCTATGGCTACACCTTC,CASRDRIYGYTF
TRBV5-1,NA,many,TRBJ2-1,TGCGCCAGCAGCTCCGACAATCGCAATGAGCAGTTCTTC,CASSSDNRNEQFF
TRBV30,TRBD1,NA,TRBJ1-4,TGTGCCTGGGACAGGGGGGTTACTAATGAAAAACTGTTTTTT,CAWDRGVTNEKLFF
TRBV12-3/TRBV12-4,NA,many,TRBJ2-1,TGTGCCAGCTCCAACCCGGGACTCCATAATGAGCAGTTCTTC,CASSNPGLHNEQFF
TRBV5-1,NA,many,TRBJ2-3,TGCGCCAGCAGCTTGGCTTCCTTGGCAAGGCCAACAGATACGCAGTATTTT,CASSLASLARPTDTQYF
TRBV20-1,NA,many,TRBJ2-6,TGCAGTGCCGGAAGGGGGTCTGGGGCCAACGTCCTGACTTTC,CSAGRGSGANVLTF
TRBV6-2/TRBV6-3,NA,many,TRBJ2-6,TGTGCCAGCAGTGGCCGGAGGCAGGGAACCCTCTGGGCCAACGTCCTGACTTTC,CASSGRRQGTLWANVLTF
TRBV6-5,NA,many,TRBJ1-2,TGTGCCAGCAGTTACGGACGGTCCTATGGCTACACCTTC,CASSYGRSYGYTF
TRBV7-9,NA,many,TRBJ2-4,TGTGCCAGCGCGGGGAACATTCAGTACTTC,CASAGNIQYF
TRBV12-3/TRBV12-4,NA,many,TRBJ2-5,TGTGCCAGCAGTTTATTGGTGGCTCGTCAAACCCAGTACTTC,CASSLLVARQTQYF
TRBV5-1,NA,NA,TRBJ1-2,TGCGCCAGCAGCTTGGATGCCCAAGCCTATGGCTACACCTTC,CASSLDAQAYGYTF
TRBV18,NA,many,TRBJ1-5,TGTGCCAGCTCTATAGCGGGGAATCAGCCCCAGCATTTT,CASSIAGNQPQHF
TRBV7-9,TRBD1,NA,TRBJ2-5,TGTGCCAGCGCGGGACAGGGAGAGACCCAGTACTTC,CASAGQGETQYF
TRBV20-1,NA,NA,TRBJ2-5,TGCAGTGCTAGAGGTGGGGCCCAAGAGACCCAGTACTTC,CSARGGAQETQYF
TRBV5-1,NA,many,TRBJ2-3,TGTGCCAGCAGCTTAGTAGCGGGCACAGATACGCAGTATTTT,CASSLVAGTDTQYF
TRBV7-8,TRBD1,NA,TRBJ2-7,TGTGCCAGCGGCTCAGGACTGAAGACAGGGGGCGAGCAGTACTTC,CASGSGLKTGGEQYF
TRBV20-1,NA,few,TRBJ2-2,TGCAGTGCCCCTCTCAGGGTTACAAGGACCGGGGAGCTGTTTTTT,CSAPLRVTRTGELFF
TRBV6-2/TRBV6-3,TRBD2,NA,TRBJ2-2,TGTGCCAGCAGTTACGGGACTAGTAATGGGGAGCTGTTTTTT,CASSYGTSNGELFF
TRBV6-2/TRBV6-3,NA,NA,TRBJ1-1,TGTGCCAGCAGGCTTGGCGGGACCCCATCAATAAACACTGAAGCTTTCTTT,CASRLGGTPSINTEAFF
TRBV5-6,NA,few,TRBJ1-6,TGTGCCAGCAGCATAGACCATAATTCACCCCTCCACTTT,CASSIDHNSPLHF
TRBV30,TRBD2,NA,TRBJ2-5,TGTGCCTGGAATCGGGGACTAGCTCAAGAGACCCAGTACTTC,CAWNRGLAQETQYF
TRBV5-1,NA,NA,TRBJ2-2,TGCGCCAGCAGCTTGCCAGGACACACCGGGGAGCTGTTTTTT,CASSLPGHTGELFF
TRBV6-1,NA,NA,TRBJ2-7,TGTGCCAGCAGTGAGACTCGGGCGGGGACCTACAATGAGCAGTACTTC,CASSETRAGTYNEQYF
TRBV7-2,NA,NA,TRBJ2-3,TGTGCCGGCAGACCGCAGGGGGGCATAGGAGATACGCAGTATTTT,CAGRPQGGIGDTQYF
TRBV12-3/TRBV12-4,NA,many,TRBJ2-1,TGTGCCAGCACCCCCCGAGGGGGAAAATCCTACAATGAGCAGTTCTTC,CASTPRGGKSYNEQFF
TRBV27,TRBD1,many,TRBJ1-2,TGTGCCAGCAGGACAGGGGCGGACTATGGCTACACCTTC,CASRTGADYGYTF
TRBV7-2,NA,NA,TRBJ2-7,TGTGCCAGCAGCTTAGGTGGCCTAGGAATCTCCTACGAGCAGTACTTC,CASSLGGLGISYEQYF
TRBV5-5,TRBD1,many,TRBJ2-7,TGTGCCAGCAGCTTGGGACAGGGGGCCATGTACGAGCAGTACTTC,CASSLGQGAMYEQYF
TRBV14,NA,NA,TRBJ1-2,TGTGCCAGCAGCCACGGATTAGGCGGCTATGGCTACACCTTC,CASSHGLGGYGYTF
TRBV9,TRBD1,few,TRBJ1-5,TGTGCCAGCAGCTCAGGGACAGGGAATAATCAGCCCCAGCATTTT,CASSSGTGNNQPQHF
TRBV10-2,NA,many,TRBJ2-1,TGCGCCAGCAGTGAGTCGGGCAGGGGTCGCTACAATGAGCAGTTCTTC,CASSESGRGRYNEQFF
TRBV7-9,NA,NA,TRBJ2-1,TGTGCCAGCAGTCGTTTAAGCGACTCCTACAATGAGCAGTTCTTC,CASSRLSDSYNEQFF
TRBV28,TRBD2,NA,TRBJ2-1,TGTGCCAGCAGCCCATCGGGACTAGCGGGGGGGTTTTTGATCTTAAGTGAGCAGTTCTTC,CASSPSGLAGGFLILSEQFF
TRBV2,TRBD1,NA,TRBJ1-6,TGTGCCAGCCGAATCGGACAGGGGGCATATTCACCCCTCCACTTT,CASRIGQGAYSPLHF
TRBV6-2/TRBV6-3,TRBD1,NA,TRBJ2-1,TGTGCCAACAGTCCCGGGACAGGGAGAGGGAAGTCCTACAATGAGCAGTTCTTC,CANSPGTGRGKSYNEQFF
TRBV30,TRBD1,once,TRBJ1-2,TGTGCCTGGAGCTGGACAGGGCCTATTGGCTACACCTTC,CAWSWTGPIGYTF
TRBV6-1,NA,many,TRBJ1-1,TGTGCCAGCAGGGGCAGTCGGGCAGCTTTCTTT,CASRGSRAAFF
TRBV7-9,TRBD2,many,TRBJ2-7,TGTGCCAGCAGCTTAGTTGGGGGGGGGATCTACGAGCAGTACTTC,CASSLVGGGIYEQYF
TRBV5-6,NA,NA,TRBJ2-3,TGTGCCAGCAGCTTTACGGCAGTCACTAGCACAGATACGCAGTATTTT,CASSFTAVTSTDTQYF
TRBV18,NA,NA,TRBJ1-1,TGTGCCAGCTCACCAATGGGTTCGGGAACTGAAGCTTTCTTT,CASSPMGSGTEAFF
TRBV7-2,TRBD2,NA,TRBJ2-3,TGTGCCAGCAGCAGACTAGCGGGGGTGAATACGCAGTATTTT,CASSRLAGVNTQYF
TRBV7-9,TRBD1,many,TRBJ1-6,TGTGCCAGCAGCTTTGGACAGGGGATCGATTCACCCCTCCACTTT,CASSFGQGIDSPLHF
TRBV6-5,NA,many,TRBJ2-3,TGTGCCAGCAGTCAAGGGACGGTTAACACAGATACGCAGTATTTT,CASSQGTVNTDTQYF
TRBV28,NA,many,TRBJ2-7,TGTGCCAGCAGTTCTGAGACTCGCAGCTCCTACGAGCAGTACTTC,CASSSETRSSYEQYF
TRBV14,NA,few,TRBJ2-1,TGTGCCAGCAGCCAAGAAATAGGGGTCTGGGAGTTCTTC,CASSQEIGVWEFF
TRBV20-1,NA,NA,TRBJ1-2,TGCAGGGCTAGATATCCGGGACGAGCTAACTATGGCTACACCTTC,CRARYPGRANYGYTF
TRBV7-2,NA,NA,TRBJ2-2,TGTGCCAGCAGCTTATCGGGCAGTAACACCGGGGAGCTGTTTTTT,CASSLSGSNTGELFF
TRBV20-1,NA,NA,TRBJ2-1,TGCAGTGCTAGAAAGGAGTACAATGAGCAGTTCTTC,CSARKEYNEQFF
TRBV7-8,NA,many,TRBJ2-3,TGTGCCAGCAGCTTAGTGTGGGACCCGAGACTTACACGAAGTAGCACAGATACGCAGTATTTT,CASSLVWDPRLTRSSTDTQYF
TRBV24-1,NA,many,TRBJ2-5,TGTGCCACCAGTGATGCTCGGGACACCACCCAAGAGACCCAGTACTTC,CATSDARDTTQETQYF
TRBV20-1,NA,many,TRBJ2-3,TGCAGTGCTGGCCCGGGGGATACGCAGTATTTT,CSAGPGDTQYF
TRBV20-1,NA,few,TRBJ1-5,TGCAGTGCTAGAGATGCGAGGTCGGGTGGGGATCAGCCCCAGCATTTT,CSARDARSGGDQPQHF